This TCR beta chain originates from a study of regulatory T cells in long-lasting Graves disease. Trimming took off 6 bases at V and 1 base at J, with 24 bases between the two ends. Germline CDR1 is MNHNS and CDR2 is SASEGT. The CDR3 spans 18 residues. There are a few counts of this clonotype. Library construction for TCR beta used iRepertoire HTBI primers and Arm-PCR of CDR3 regions. MiXCR was run by TCRdb on the multiplex PCR reads, yielding one entry per CDR3 protein. The table records about 470,000 distinct CDR3 sequences, 20% to 25% of them present only once. Time point reported: persistent/refractory GD, antithyroid drugs over 5 years with positive TRAb. The TCR library used RNA extracted from PBMCs.

This TCR was sampled from a female donor with Graves disease. The material was peripheral blood mononuclear cells (PBMCs), obtained when the disease was refractory, from a patient treated with antithyroid drugs. The chain recombines TRBV6-1 with TRBJ1-2; a weak D match, TRBD1 (5 bases). CDR3 sequence (DNA): TGTGCCAGCAGCCGCGAAACCGGGACGGACTGTTATAACTATGGCTACACCTTC. Its translation is CASSRETGTDCYNYGYTF.